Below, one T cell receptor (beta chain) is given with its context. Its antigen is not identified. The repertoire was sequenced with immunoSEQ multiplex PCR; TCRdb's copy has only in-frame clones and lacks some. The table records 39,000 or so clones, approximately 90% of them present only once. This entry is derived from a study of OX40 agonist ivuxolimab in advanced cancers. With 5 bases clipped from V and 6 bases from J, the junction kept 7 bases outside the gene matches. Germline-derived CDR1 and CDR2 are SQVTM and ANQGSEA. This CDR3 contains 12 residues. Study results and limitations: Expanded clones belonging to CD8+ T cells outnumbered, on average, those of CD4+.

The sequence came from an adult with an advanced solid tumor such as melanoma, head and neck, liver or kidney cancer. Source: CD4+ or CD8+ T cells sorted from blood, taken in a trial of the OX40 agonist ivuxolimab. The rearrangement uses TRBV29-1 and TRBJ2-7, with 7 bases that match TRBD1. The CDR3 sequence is CSVKDRPGEQYF. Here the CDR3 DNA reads TGCAGCGTTAAGGACAGGCCGGGCGAGCAGTACTTC.